The clone carrying this TCR beta chain was counted a few times. The target antigen is unknown. This entry belongs to a study of Graves' ophthalmopathy and Graves' hyperthyroidism. Overall study context: Sampling took place at initial diagnosis, with peripheral blood obtained before any treatment.

Study-wide results and limits: Ophthalmopathy progression prediction by the model yielded a sensitivity of approximately 68% and a specificity of 72.22%.

The authors amplified TCR beta CDR3 regions, and they did so from RNA transcripts for repertoire sequencing. Investigators did first-round RT-PCR with HTBI primers, then second-round multiplex PCR. TCRdb ran MiXCR on the multiplex PCR reads and lists one entry per CDR3 protein. The sample has about 700,000 distinct CDR3 sequences, roughly two fifths seen once; the top ten hold 44%. Sequenced input: peripheral blood. This TCR was recovered from an adult man with Graves' ophthalmopathy.

Here the CDR3 reads CASSLGGLAGVEETQYF. The CDR3 nucleotides are TGTGCCAGCAGCTTAGGAGGTCTAGCGGGAGTGGAAGAGACCCAGTACTTC. The genes are TRBV7-2 and TRBJ2-5, with 10 bases identical to TRBD2. This CDR3 spans 17 amino acids. The germline V gene has CDR1 SGHTA and CDR2 FQGNSA. J gave up 3 bases and V 1 base, and 8 bases lay outside the gene matches.